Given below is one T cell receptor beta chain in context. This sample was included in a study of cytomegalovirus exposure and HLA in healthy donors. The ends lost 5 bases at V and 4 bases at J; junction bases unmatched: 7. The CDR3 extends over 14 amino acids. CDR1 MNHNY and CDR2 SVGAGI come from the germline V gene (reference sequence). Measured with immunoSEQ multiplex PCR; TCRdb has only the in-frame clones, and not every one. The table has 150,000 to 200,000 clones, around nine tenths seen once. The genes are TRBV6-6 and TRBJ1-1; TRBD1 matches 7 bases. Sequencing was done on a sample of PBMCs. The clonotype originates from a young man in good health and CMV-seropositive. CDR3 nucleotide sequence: TGTGCCAGCAGTCCTCGTACAGGGGTCACTGAAGCTTTCTTT. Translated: CASSPRTGVTEAFF.